This TCR beta chain comes out of a study of blood T cell repertoires in COVID-19. The overall study: Acute and convalescent COVID-19 specimens originated in the United States, Italy and Spain. The analysed material was cDNA or gDNA that came from T cells, B-cell-depleted T cells, or PBMCs.

Participants had their cohort set by participant-reported clinical history. Exposed enrollees had met someone with a PCR-confirmed or clinician-diagnosed COVID-19 case at some point within the 2 weeks before study entry. Repertoires were generated with immunoSEQ multiplex PCR, while TCRdb's copy carries only in-frame clones and drops some. The table records approximately 310,000 clones, 85% of them present only once. Germline lookup yields CDR1 SQVTM and CDR2 ANQGSEA. The CDR3 has 13 residues. V was pared by 7 bases and J by 7 bases, with 6 bases of the junction left unmatched. Sample: PBMCs or T cells enriched from blood (not recorded which). V gene TRBV29-1 combines with J gene TRBJ2-2; TRBD1 matches at 10 bases. This clonotype originated in a woman in her 30s who had been exposed to COVID-19. The CDR3 sequence: CSGTGGRGGELFF. The CDR3 region has the DNA TGCAGCGGGACAGGGGGTAGGGGCGGGGAGCTGTTTTTT.